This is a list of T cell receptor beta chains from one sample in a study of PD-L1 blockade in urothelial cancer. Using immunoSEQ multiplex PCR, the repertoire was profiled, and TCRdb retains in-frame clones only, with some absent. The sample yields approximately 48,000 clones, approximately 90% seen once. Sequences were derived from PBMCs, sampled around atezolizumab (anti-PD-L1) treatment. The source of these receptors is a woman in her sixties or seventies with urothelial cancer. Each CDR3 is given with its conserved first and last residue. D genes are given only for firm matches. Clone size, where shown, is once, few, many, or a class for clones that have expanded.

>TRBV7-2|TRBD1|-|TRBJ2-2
CASSLIGQAGELFF
TGTGCCAGCAGCCTTATAGGACAGGCCGGGGAGCTGTTTTTT
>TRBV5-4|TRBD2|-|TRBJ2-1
CASSLDGGGANEQFF
TGTGCCAGCAGCTTGGATGGCGGGGGGGCTAATGAGCAGTTCTTC
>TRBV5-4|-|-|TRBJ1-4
CASSSRAGGNEKLFF
TGTGCCAGCAGCTCAAGGGCAGGAGGGAATGAAAAACTGTTTTTT
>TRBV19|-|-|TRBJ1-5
CASSQQGSNQPQHF
TGTGCCAGTAGCCAACAGGGTAGTAATCAGCCCCAGCATTTT
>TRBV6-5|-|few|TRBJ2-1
CASSSLGGPHYNEQFF
TGTGCCAGCAGTTCCCTAGGGGGTCCCCACTACAATGAGCAGTTCTTC
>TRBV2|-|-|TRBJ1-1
CASSRGLMAEAFF
TGTGCCAGCAGCAGGGGACTAATGGCTGAAGCTTTCTTT
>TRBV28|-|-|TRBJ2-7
CASTVSGEQYF
TGTGCCAGCACCGTTAGCGGCGAGCAGTACTTC
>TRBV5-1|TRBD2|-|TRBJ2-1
CASSLLADNEQFF
TGCGCCAGCAGCTTGCTAGCGGACAATGAGCAGTTCTTC
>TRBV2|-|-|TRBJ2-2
CASSELQNTGELFF
TGTGCCAGCAGTGAGTTACAGAACACCGGGGAGCTGTTTTTT
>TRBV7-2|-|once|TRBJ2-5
CASSPSETQYF
TGTGCCAGCAGCCCCTCGGAGACCCAGTACTTC
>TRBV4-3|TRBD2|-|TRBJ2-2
CASSPYAASGSNTGELFF
TGCGCCAGCAGCCCATATGCCGCTAGCGGGTCGAACACCGGGGAGCTGTTTTTT
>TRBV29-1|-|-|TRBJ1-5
CSAGAGALRAHKGNQPQHF
TGCAGCGCTGGGGCGGGGGCCCTCCGAGCCCATAAAGGCAATCAGCCCCAGCATTTT
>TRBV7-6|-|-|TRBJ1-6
CASSLEYRGTDSPLHF
TGTGCCAGCAGCTTAGAGTACCGGGGGACTGATTCACCCCTCCACTTT
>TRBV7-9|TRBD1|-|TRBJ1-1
CASSFARDRVTEAFF
TGTGCCAGCAGCTTCGCCCGGGACAGGGTCACTGAAGCTTTCTTT
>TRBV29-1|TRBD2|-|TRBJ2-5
CSVEREEETQYF
TGCAGCGTGGAGCGGGAAGAAGAGACCCAGTACTTC
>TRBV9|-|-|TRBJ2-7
CASSVGTAAYEQYF
TGTGCCAGCAGCGTAGGGACAGCCGCTTACGAGCAGTACTTC
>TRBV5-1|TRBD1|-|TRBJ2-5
CASSPGTGGTETQYF
TGCGCCAGCAGCCCGGGGACAGGGGGAACGGAGACCCAGTACTTC
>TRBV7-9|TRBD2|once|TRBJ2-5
CASSPARASGVETQYF
TGTGCCAGCAGCCCGGCCAGAGCTAGCGGGGTAGAGACCCAGTACTTC
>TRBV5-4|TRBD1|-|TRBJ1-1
CASSNRDRAREAFF
TGTGCCAGCAGCAACCGGGACAGGGCTAGAGAAGCTTTCTTT
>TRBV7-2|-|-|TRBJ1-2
CASSLRGWGYTF
TGTGCCAGCAGTCTAAGGGGGTGGGGCTACACCTTC
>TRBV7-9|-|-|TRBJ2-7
CASSLAGVLTYEQYF
TGTGCCAGCAGCTTAGCGGGCGTGTTAACCTACGAGCAGTACTTC
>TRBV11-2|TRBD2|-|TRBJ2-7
CASGRVSSYEQYF
TGTGCCAGCGGGAGGGTTAGCTCCTACGAGCAGTACTTC
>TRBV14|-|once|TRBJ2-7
CASSPKEVQASYEQYF
TGTGCCAGCAGCCCTAAGGAAGTCCAGGCGTCCTACGAGCAGTACTTC
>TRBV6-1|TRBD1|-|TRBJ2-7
CASSEQGAEDEQYF
TGTGCCAGCAGCGAGCAGGGGGCGGAGGACGAGCAGTACTTC
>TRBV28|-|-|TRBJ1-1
CASTNLGGRTEAFF
TGTGCCAGCACCAACCTCGGGGGGCGCACTGAAGCTTTCTTT
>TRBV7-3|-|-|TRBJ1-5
CASSTGPLGPQHF
TGTGCCAGCAGTACAGGGCCCCTCGGTCCCCAGCATTTT
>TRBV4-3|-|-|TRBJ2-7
CASSQDPDNYEQYF
TGCGCCAGCAGCCAAGACCCCGACAACTACGAGCAGTACTTC
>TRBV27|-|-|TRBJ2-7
CASSRDSYYEQYF
TGTGCCAGCAGTCGGGACTCATACTACGAGCAGTACTTC
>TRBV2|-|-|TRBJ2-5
CASSGTRGGETQYF
TGTGCCAGCAGTGGAACAAGGGGAGGAGAGACCCAGTACTTC
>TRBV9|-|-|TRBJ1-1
CASSVGGIMNTEAFF
TGTGCCAGCAGCGTAGGAGGAATCATGAACACTGAAGCTTTCTTT
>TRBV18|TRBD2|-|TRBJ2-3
CASSPPGLAGPGGDTQYF
TGTGCCAGCTCACCCCCGGGACTAGCGGGCCCGGGGGGAGATACGCAGTATTTT